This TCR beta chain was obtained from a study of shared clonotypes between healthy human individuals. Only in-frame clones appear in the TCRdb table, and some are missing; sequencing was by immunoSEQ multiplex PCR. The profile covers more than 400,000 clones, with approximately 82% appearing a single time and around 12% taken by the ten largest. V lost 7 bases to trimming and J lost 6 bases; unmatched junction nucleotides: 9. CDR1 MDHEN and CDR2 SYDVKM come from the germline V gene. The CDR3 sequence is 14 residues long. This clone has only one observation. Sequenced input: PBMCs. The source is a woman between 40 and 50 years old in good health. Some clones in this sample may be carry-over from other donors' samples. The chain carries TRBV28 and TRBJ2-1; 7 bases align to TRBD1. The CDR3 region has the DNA TGTGCCAGCAAGGGGCCGTACAGGGGCAATGAGCAGTTCTTC. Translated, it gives CASKGPYRGNEQFF. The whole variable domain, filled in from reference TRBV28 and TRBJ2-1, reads DVKVTQSSRYLVKRTGEKVFLECVQDMDHENMFWYRQDPGLGLRLIYFSYDVKMKEKGDIPEGYSVSREKKERFSLILESASTNQTSMYLCASKGPYRGNEQFFGPGTRLTVL.